This T cell receptor (beta chain) was captured in a study of blood T cells in healthy people across ages. Study-wide context: Template switching caught about one barcoded beta molecule for each two T cells. Study-wide results and limits: Percentage of naive T cells showed a strong correlation with TCR beta diversity. Comparison with aged donors showed that long-lived donors had more naive CD4+ cells and higher diversity.

Primed by a sample-barcoded 5' primer and a J-beta primer mix, a second PCR proceeded for about 6 to 11 cycles. TCRdb processed the 5' RACE reads anew with MiXCR; each CDR3 protein has one entry. The sample has fewer than 2 million distinct CDR3 sequences, about 39% seen once. About this clonotype itself: As yet, its antigen is unknown.

This CDR3 has 14 residues. CDR1 is SGHRS and CDR2 is YFSETQ in the germline V gene. V lost 2 bases to trimming and J lost 7 bases, with 13 bases between them. The chain links TRBV5-1 to TRBJ2-1; the D call may be TRBD1 or TRBD2 (5 bases each). The sequenced material came from blood. The TCR was taken from a human donor in good health. CDR3 nucleotide sequence: TGCGCCAGCAGCTTAGGGACCCTAGGTAATGAGCAGTTCTTC. This gives the protein CASSLGTLGNEQFF.